This T cell receptor beta chain originates from a study of cytomegalovirus exposure and HLA in healthy donors. Overall study context: The 130 or so validation repertoires used the same platform as the 550 to 850 first-cohort repertoires (as reported by a later analysis).

As regards this clone: Its antigen is undetermined.

Trimming pared 1 base from V and 5 bases from J, leaving 5 bases between. Germline V gene lookup returns CDR1 SGHAT and CDR2 FQDESV (reference sequence). CDR3 length: 12 residues. Some clones are missing from TCRdb's copy, which holds only in-frame ones; the method was immunoSEQ multiplex PCR. The sample consists of approximately 64,000 clones, around 89% of them appearing once. General study points: Associated with cytomegalovirus, according to the listing, were fewer than 200 TCR beta chains. Across donors, most TCRs were seen rarely, yet some public ones were widespread.

Sequencing was carried out using PBMCs. The rearrangement joins TRBV11-1 to TRBJ2-5, with D unclear. This receptor was obtained from a woman under 30 in good health and CMV-seronegative. Written as DNA, the CDR3 is TGTGCCAGCAGCTTAGTGAGGGAGACCCAGTACTTC. Translating gives CASSLVRETQYF.